A single sample gave rise to the 18 T cell receptor beta chains below, sequenced in a study of shared clonotypes between healthy human individuals. The repertoire was sequenced with immunoSEQ multiplex PCR; TCRdb's copy has only in-frame clones and lacks some. The repertoire consists of 550,000 to 600,000 clones, with just over 75% occurring once and the leading ten covering around 12%. Sample: PBMCs. These receptors came from a woman aged 40 to 55 in good health. Some clones in this sample may be carry-over from other donors' samples.

The J gene is TRBJ2-7, the V gene TRBV6-1, with 8 bases aligning to TRBD2. J was trimmed by 3 bases and V by 9 bases; bases with no gene match: 7. The CDR3 totals 13 residues. CDR1 and CDR2 from the germline V gene are MNHNS and SASEGT. CDR3 in amino acids: CASGSGRNYEQYF. The CDR3 bases are TGTGCCAGTGGAAGCGGGAGAAACTACGAGCAGTACTTC.

Details on this clone: A much more abundant neighbour one base away suggests this may be a read error. This CDR3 is also generated by other DNA sequences in the sample. V usage is TRBV30 and J usage is TRBJ1-1; no clear D gene. The germline CDR1 and CDR2 sequences are GTSNPN and SVGIG (reference sequence). The CDR3 runs 15 residues. The CDR3 protein is CAWSVLGGPNTEAFF. CDR3 bases: TGTGCATGGAGTGTATTGGGCGGCCCAAACACTGAAGCTTTCTTT. Using reference TRBV30 and TRBJ1-1 for the parts outside the CDR3, the full variable domain is SQTIHQWPATLVQPVGSPLSLECTVEGTSNPNLYWYRQAAGRGLQLLFYSVGIGQISSEVPQNLSASRPQDRQFILSSKKLLLSDSGFYLCAWSVLGGPNTEAFFGQGTRLTVV.

V and J are TRBV19 and TRBJ1-4; D remains ambiguous. Germline V gene sequence: CDR1 LNHDA, CDR2 SQIVND (reference sequence). The CDR3 sequence is 13 residues long. V was cut by 2 bases and J by 0 bases, with 1 base left in between. This CDR3 reads CASSITTNEKLFF. CDR3 sequence (DNA): TGTGCCAGTAGTATAACAACTAATGAAAAACTGTTTTTT.

The chain carries TRBV6-5 and TRBJ1-2; unclear D gene. The V and J ends lost 8 bases and 4 bases respectively, with 14 bases between them. Germline V lookup: CDR1 MNHEY, CDR2 SVGAGI. The CDR3 has 13 residues. The CDR3 is CASSSRAAYGYTF. The DNA for the CDR3 is TGTGCCAGCTCCTCACGGGCGGCCTATGGCTACACCTTC.

This clone was counted ten times or more. The gene calls are TRBV10-1 and TRBJ1-1; D gene unclear. V lost 3 bases to trimming and J lost 6 bases, with 20 bases between them. Germline CDR1 and CDR2: WNHNN and SYGVQD (reference sequence). The CDR3 sequence is 16 residues long. CDR3 sequence (DNA): TGCGCCAGCAGTGACGGTCAGTGTAGAGGGAGCTCTGAAGCTTTCTTT. Translating gives CASSDGQCRGSSEAFF.

This clone was counted once. The J gene is TRBJ2-5, the V gene TRBV5-1, with 14 positions matching TRBD2. The V segment lost 5 bases and the J segment 3 bases; nucleotides outside the gene matches: 6. Germline lookup yields CDR1 SGHRS and CDR2 YFSETQ. The CDR3 extends over 16 amino acids. The CDR3 DNA reads as TGCGCCAGCAGGGCTGGGACTAGCGGGAGTGAAGAGACCCAGTACTTC. It encodes CASRAGTSGSEETQYF.

The chain is built from TRBV2 and TRBJ2-2; 12 bases line up with TRBD2. Germline V gene data show CDR1 as SNHLY and CDR2 as FYNNEI. The ends lost 7 bases at V and 1 base at J; junction bases unmatched: 4. The CDR3 covers 16 residues. The CDR3 nucleotides are TGTGCCAGCAAGACGGGACTAGCGGGGAACACCGGGGAGCTGTTTTTT. It codes for CASKTGLAGNTGELFF.

This clone has only a few counts. The chain combines TRBV14 with TRBJ1-1, with D hard to call. Germline-derived CDR1 and CDR2 are SGHDN and FVKESK. V was cut by 3 bases and J by 12 bases, with 14 bases left in between. This CDR3 region has 12 residues. CDR3 bases: TGTGCCAGCAGCCAGAGGGATGCGCGGACTTTCTTT. This codes for CASSQRDARTFF.

The chain employs TRBV7-8 and TRBJ1-3, with D perhaps matching TRBD1 (6 bases). Deletions cut 3 bases from V and 4 bases from J, with 16 bases between. In germline, CDR1 is SGHVS, CDR2 FQNEAQ. The CDR3 spans 16 residues. This CDR3 reads CASSFRDTTMGNTIYF. The DNA of the CDR3 is TGTGCCAGCAGCTTTCGGGACACGACTATGGGAAACACCATATATTTT.

This clone was counted only a few times. This chain links TRBV19 with TRBJ1-1; possible D gene TRBD1, 6 bases. The V and J ends lost 5 bases and 1 base respectively, with 11 bases between them. Per germline, CDR1 LNHDA and CDR2 SQIVND (reference sequence). The length of the CDR3 is 14 residues. This chain's CDR3 is CASSLGASNTEAFF. CDR3 DNA: TGTGCCAGTAGTTTGGGGGCTTCGAACACTGAAGCTTTCTTT.

V gene TRBV5-4 combines with J gene TRBJ1-1; 7 positions agree with TRBD1. Unmatched junction bases numbered 5, after V lost 4 bases and J lost 2 bases. CDR3 size: 14 residues. Germline-derived CDR1 and CDR2 are SGHNT and YYREEE (reference sequence). The CDR3 nucleotides are TGTGCCAGCAGCCTCGGGACAGCCAACACTGAAGCTTTCTTT. Translating gives CASSLGTANTEAFF.

The genes are TRBV28 and TRBJ1-2, with D hard to call. There are 11 residues in the CDR3. Trimming removed 7 bases from V and 3 bases from J, with 6 bases in between. Germline CDR1 and CDR2: MDHEN and SYDVKM. The chain's CDR3 is CASMIDYGYTF. CDR3 bases: TGTGCCAGCATGATTGACTATGGCTACACCTTC.

V and J are TRBV6-6 and TRBJ2-1; TRBD2 matches 11 bases. Germline V CDR1 and CDR2: MNHNY, SVGAGI (reference sequence). V lost 7 bases to trimming and J lost 7 bases; unmatched junction nucleotides: 9. This CDR3 comprises 15 residues. CDR3 bases: TGTGCCAGCAAACGTGCACTAGCGGGAGTGAATGAGCAGTTCTTC. Translated: CASKRALAGVNEQFF.

The chain recombines TRBV29-1 with TRBJ2-5; 10 nucleotides match TRBD2. Gene TRBJ2-7 matches the end of the DNA better, so the J call may be wrong. The CDR3 extends over 15 amino acids. CDR1 is SQVTM and CDR2 is ANQGSEA in the germline V gene. DNA of the CDR3: TGCAGCGTTGAGGGATCTAGCGGGAGAGCCTACGAGCAGTACTTC. As protein: CSVEGSSGRAYEQYF.

The J gene is TRBJ2-7, the V gene TRBV7-9; D not certain. Germline-derived CDR1 and CDR2 are SEHNR and FQNEAQ (reference sequence). Trimming removed 5 bases at V and 2 bases at J, with 13 bases between. The CDR3 spans 14 residues. The CDR3 coding sequence is TGTGCCAGCAGCCCTATAGCACAGCCCTACGAGCAGTACTTC. As protein: CASSPIAQPYEQYF. Full variable domain (remainder filled in from reference TRBV7-9 and TRBJ2-7): DTGVSQNPRHKITKRGQNVTFRCDPISEHNRLYWYRQTLGQGPEFLTYFQNEAQLEKSRLLSDRFSAERPKGSFSTLEIQRTEQGDSAMYLCASSPIAQPYEQYFGPGTRLTVT.

About this clone: Mismatch with germline at one junction end may stem from a read error. The DNA for the CDR3 is TGCGCCAGCACCCAACTGGGGGGAGGGGCGGGTGAGCAGTTCTTC. Encoded protein: CASTQLGGGAGEQFF. The chain joins TRBV4-1 to TRBJ2-1; TRBD2 aligns across 7 bases. This CDR3 comprises 15 residues. Germline loops: CDR1 MGHRA, CDR2 YSYEKL.

The chain joins TRBV27 to TRBJ1-4, with D possibly being TRBD1 (5 bases). The CDR3 totals 15 residues. In germline, CDR1 is MNHEY, CDR2 SMNVEV (reference sequence). Trimming removed 5 bases at V and 3 bases at J, with 13 bases between. CDR3 loop: CASSIAWGANEKLFF. The CDR3 DNA follows: TGTGCCAGCAGTATCGCCTGGGGGGCTAATGAAAAACTGTTTTTT.

The chain recombines TRBV30 with TRBJ2-2; TRBD2 agrees at 9 bases. The V segment lost 2 bases and the J segment 3 bases; nucleotides outside the gene matches: 7. This CDR3 has 16 amino acids. Germline-derived CDR1 and CDR2 are GTSNPN and SVGIG (reference sequence). The DNA of the CDR3 is TGTGCCTGGAGTCCCGGGACTAGCCCCGACACCGGGGAGCTGTTTTTT. Protein product: CAWSPGTSPDTGELFF.